The source of this T cell receptor (beta chain) is a study of T cell responses to AZD1222 COVID-19 vaccine. On the study more broadly: The study pooled second doses at about 4 or about 12 weeks.

The germline gives CDR1 SGHDT, CDR2 YYEEEE. Trimming stripped 3 bases from V and 1 base from J, with 13 bases between. CDR3 length equals 15 residues. Turning to this clone: The antigen is undetermined.

Assay used: immunoSEQ multiplex PCR; TCRdb lists only in-frame clones, some missing. The data show some 130,000 clones, more than 75% seen once. The study, taken as a whole, reports: Repertoires were sampled only after the peak T cell response. Spike-wide vaccine-associated CD4 TCRs dominated at 160-218 and 743-854.

Sequenced material: peripheral blood, taken on day 0 of AZD1222 vaccination. This TCR derives from an adult in good health. The rearrangement links TRBV5-6 to TRBJ1-1, with no clear D. The CDR3 sequence is CASSWEVQRNTEAFF. In nucleotides, the CDR3 is TGTGCCAGCAGCTGGGAAGTGCAGAGGAACACTGAAGCTTTCTTT.